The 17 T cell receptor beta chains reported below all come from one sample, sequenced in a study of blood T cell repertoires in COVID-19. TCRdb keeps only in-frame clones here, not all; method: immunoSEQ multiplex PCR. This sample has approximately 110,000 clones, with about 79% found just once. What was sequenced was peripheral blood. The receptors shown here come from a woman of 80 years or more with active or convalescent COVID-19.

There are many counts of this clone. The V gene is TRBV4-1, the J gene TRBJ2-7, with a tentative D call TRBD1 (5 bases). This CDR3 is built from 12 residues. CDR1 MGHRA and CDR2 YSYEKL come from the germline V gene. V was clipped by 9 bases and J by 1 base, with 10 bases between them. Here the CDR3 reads CARGADSYEQYF. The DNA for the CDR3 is TGCGCCAGAGGGGCCGATTCCTACGAGCAGTACTTC.

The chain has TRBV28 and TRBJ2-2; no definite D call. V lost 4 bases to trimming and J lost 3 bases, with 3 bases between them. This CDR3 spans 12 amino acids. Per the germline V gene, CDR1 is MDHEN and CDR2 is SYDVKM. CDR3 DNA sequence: TGTGCCAGCAGTTCATACACCGGGGAGCTGTTTTTT. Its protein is CASSSYTGELFF.

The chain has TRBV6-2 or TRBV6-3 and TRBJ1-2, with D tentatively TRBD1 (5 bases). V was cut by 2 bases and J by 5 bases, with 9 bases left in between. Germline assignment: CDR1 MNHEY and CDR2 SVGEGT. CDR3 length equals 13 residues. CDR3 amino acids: CASSYGGFYGYTF. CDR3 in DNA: TGTGCCAGCAGTTACGGGGGGTTTTATGGCTACACCTTC.

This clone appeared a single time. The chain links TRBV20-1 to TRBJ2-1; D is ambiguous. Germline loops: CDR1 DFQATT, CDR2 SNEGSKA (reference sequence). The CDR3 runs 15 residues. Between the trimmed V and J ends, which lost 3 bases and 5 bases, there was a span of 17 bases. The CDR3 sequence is CSASLWRASHNEQFF. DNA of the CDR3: TGCAGTGCTAGTCTATGGCGAGCGTCACACAATGAGCAGTTCTTC.

CDR3 bases: TGTGCCACCAGTGAACAGGGGGTAGGAAATCAGCCCCAGCATTTT. Its translation: CATSEQGVGNQPQHF. The rearrangement uses TRBV24-1 and TRBJ1-5, with 8 nucleotides matching TRBD1. The CDR3 contains 15 residues. Germline CDR1 is KGHDR and CDR2 is SFDVKD. The junction had 5 bases not matched to a gene; V was cut back by 4 bases and J by 4 bases.

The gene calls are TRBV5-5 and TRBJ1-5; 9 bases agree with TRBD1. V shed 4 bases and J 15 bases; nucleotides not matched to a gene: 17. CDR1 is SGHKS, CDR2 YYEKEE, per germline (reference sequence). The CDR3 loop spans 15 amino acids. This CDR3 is CASSQEGDRAGPLHF. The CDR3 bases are TGTGCCAGCAGCCAGGAGGGGGACAGGGCCGGCCCTCTGCATTTT. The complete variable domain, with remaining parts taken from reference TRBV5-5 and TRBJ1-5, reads DAGVTQSPTHLIKTRGQQVTLRCSPISGHKSVSWYQQVLGQGPQFIFQYYEKEERGRGNFPDRFSARQFPNYSSELNVNALLLGDSALYLCASSQEGDRAGPLHFGDGTRLSIL.

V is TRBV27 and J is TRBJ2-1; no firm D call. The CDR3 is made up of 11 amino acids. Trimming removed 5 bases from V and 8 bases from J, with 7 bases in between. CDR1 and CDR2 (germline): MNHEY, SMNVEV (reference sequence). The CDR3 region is CASSLNHEQFF. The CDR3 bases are TGTGCCAGCAGTCTAAATCATGAGCAGTTCTTC.

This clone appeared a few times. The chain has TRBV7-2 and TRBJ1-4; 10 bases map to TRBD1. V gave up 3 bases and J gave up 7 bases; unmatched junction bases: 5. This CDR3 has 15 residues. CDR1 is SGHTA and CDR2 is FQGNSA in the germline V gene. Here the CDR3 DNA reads TGTGCCAGCAGCTTCACCGGGACAGGGGTTGAAAAACTGTTTTTT. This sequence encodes CASSFTGTGVEKLFF.

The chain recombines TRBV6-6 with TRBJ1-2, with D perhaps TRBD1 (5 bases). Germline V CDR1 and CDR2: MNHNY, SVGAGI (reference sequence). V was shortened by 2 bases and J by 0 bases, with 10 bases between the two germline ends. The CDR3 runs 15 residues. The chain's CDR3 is CASSYLRGANYGYTF. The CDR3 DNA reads TGTGCCAGCAGTTACCTCCGGGGGGCTAACTATGGCTACACCTTC.

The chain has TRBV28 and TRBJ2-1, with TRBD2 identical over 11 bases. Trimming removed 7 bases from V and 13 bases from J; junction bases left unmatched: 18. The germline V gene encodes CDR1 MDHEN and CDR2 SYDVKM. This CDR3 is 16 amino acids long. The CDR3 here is CASNKGGGLAGGTQFF. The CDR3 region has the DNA TGTGCCAGCAATAAAGGAGGGGGGTTAGCGGGAGGGACTCAGTTCTTC. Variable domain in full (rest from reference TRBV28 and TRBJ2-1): DVKVTQSSRYLVKRTGEKVFLECVQDMDHENMFWYRQDPGLGLRLIYFSYDVKMKEKGDIPEGYSVSREKKERFSLILESASTNQTSMYLCASNKGGGLAGGTQFFGPGTRLTVL.

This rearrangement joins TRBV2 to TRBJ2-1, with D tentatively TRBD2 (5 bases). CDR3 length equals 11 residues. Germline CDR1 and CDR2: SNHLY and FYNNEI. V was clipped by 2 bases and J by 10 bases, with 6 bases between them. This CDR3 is CASSEKREQFF. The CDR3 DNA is TGTGCCAGCAGTGAAAAGCGGGAGCAGTTCTTC.

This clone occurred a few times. CDR3 loop: CASSPSGSSYNEQFF. In nucleotides, the CDR3 is TGTGCCAGCAGCCCTAGCGGAAGCTCCTACAATGAGCAGTTCTTC. The chain couples TRBV7-9 to TRBJ2-1; 7 bases map to TRBD2. V shed 5 bases, J shed 0 bases, and the junction held 4 bases outside the gene matches. In germline, CDR1 is SEHNR, CDR2 FQNEAQ (reference sequence). CDR3 length equals 15 residues. The complete variable domain, with remaining parts taken from reference TRBV7-9 and TRBJ2-1, reads DTGVSQNPRHKITKRGQNVTFRCDPISEHNRLYWYRQTLGQGPEFLTYFQNEAQLEKSRLLSDRFSAERPKGSFSTLEIQRTEQGDSAMYLCASSPSGSSYNEQFFGPGTRLTVL.

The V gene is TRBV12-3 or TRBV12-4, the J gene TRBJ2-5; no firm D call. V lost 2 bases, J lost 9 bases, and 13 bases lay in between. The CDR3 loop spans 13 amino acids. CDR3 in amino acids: CASSLMTPESQYF. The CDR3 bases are TGTGCCAGCAGTTTAATGACACCCGAATCCCAGTACTTC.

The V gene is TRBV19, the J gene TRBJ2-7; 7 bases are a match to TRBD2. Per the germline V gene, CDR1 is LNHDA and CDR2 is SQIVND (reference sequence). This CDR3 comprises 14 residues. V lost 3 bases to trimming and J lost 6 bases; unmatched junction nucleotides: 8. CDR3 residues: CASSIGGRGVEQYF. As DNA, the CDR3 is TGTGCCAGTAGTATCGGCGGGAGAGGGGTCGAGCAGTACTTC.

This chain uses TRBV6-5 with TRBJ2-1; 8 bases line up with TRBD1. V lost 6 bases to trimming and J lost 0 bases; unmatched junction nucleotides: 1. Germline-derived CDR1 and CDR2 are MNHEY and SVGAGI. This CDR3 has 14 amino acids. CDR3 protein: CASRGTGSYNEQFF. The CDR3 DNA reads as TGTGCCAGCAGAGGGACAGGCTCCTACAATGAGCAGTTCTTC.

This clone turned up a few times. CDR3 sequence: CASSVESVESPLHF. CDR3 coding DNA: TGTGCCAGCAGCGTAGAGAGTGTAGAATCACCCCTCCACTTT. The chain joins TRBV9 to TRBJ1-6; D call uncertain. The CDR3 length is 14 residues. V gave up 0 bases and J gave up 10 bases, with 11 bases separating them. Germline CDR1 SGDLS, CDR2 YYNGEE.

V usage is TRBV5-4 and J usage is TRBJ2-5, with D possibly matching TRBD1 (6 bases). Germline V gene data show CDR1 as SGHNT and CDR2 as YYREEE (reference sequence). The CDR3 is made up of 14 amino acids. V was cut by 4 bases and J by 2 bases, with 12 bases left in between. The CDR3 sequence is CASSRQGYQETQYF. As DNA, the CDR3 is TGTGCCAGCAGCCGGCAGGGGTATCAAGAGACCCAGTACTTC.